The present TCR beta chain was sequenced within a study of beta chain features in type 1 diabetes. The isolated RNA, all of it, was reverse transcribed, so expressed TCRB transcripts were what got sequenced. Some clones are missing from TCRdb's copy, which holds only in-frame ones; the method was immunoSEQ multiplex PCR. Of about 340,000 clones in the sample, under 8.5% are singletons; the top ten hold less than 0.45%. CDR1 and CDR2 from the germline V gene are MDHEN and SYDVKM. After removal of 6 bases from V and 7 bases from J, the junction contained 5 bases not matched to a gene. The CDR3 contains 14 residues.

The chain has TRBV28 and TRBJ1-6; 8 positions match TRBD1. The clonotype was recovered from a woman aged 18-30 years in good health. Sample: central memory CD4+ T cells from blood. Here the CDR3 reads CASSPHRGNSPLHF. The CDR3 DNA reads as TGTGCCAGCAGCCCCCACAGGGGGAATTCACCCCTCCACTTT.